Listed here is a single T cell receptor beta chain. Its antigen is currently unknown. After 5'RACE with constant-segment primers, TCR alpha and TCR beta cDNA libraries carrying sample barcodes and UMIs were obtained. TCRdb itself ran the 5' RACE reads through MiXCR, one entry per CDR3 protein. The data hold 300,000 to 400,000 distinct CDR3 sequences, with around 14% observed a single time. The data stem from a study of T-cell memory formation after mild COVID-19. Study-wide background: Across donors, TCR clusters were largely donor specific.

This CDR3 region has 15 residues. The germline V and J ends were trimmed by 5 bases and 1 base, with 13 bases remaining between them. CDR1 MNHEY and CDR2 SMNVEV come from the germline V gene (reference sequence). Study-wide results and caveats: Some clones that responded were present in memory (sampled pre-infection), which suggests cross-reactive memory joined. Clones that contracted from day 15 to 85 had balanced CD4/CD8; later expanders were CD4+ biased.

The chain employs TRBV27 and TRBJ2-3; D is perhaps TRBD1 (5 bases). The source material was PBMCs or a T cell subset sorted from them (not recorded which). The TCR sequence derives from a man aged 18-30 years who had mild COVID-19 (a few samples of this study predate the infection). Cell type and time point are not known. CDR3: CASSAPGWGTDTQYF. CDR3 DNA sequence: TGTGCCAGCAGTGCCCCAGGGTGGGGCACAGATACGCAGTATTTT.